This T cell receptor beta chain originates from a study of T cell repertoires in cytomegalovirus infection. About the research overall: Public TCR beta signatures provided an indication of both CMV infection and a matching HLA type.

This CDR3 has 13 amino acids. Germline CDR1 reads SQVTM; CDR2 reads ANQGSEA. V gave up 6 bases and J gave up 7 bases; unmatched junction bases: 10. TCRdb independently ran MiXCR on the reads; one entry per CDR3 protein. Of about 250,000 distinct CDR3 sequences in the sample, 15% to 20% were seen once. The specimen sequenced was CD8+ T cells from PBMCs. The chain carries TRBV29-1 and TRBJ2-5; 8 nucleotides match TRBD2. The sequence was obtained from a human donor in good health (CMV status not recorded). Some clones in this sample may be carry-over from other donors' samples. CDR3 DNA sequence: TGCAGCGTAACGGGGGGGCCCGCCGCGACCCAGTACTTC. Its protein is CSVTGGPAATQYF.